These 9 T cell receptor gamma chains share one sample of origin, sequenced in a study of γδ T cells in repeated Plasmodium falciparum infection. Vgamma9/Vdelta2+ and Vdelta2-negative gammadelta T cells were flow-sorted from PBMC for bulk sequencing. TCRdb reanalysed the multiplex PCR reads via CATT. Among 20,000 to 30,000 gamma-chain clones, 2.5% to 3.5% were seen once, and the ten largest hold 30% to 35%. The sequencing input was gamma-delta T cells from blood. The receptors come from a pool of human donors (malaria-infected and uninfected, not separated).

This clone rates as medium-sized. The V gene is TRGV9, the J gene TRGJ1 or TRGJ2. CDR1 is GITISATS, CDR2 ISYDGTV, per germline (reference sequence). V lost 3 bases and J lost 1; bases outside the gene matches: 3. The CDR3 runs to 13 residues. CDR3 loop: CALWELNYYKKLF. DNA of the CDR3: TGTGCCTTGTGGGAGCTAAATTATTATAAGAAACTCTTT.

This clone turned up a few times. It is likely a read error: a sequence one base away is far more abundant. This sample includes further DNA sequences coding for the same CDR3. The chain combines TRGV9 with TRGJP1. TCRdb is silent on the J gene; assignment here came from matching the DNA to germline. This CDR3 region has 14 residues. V was pared by 10 bases and J by 10 bases, with 18 bases of the junction left unmatched. CDR1 and CDR2 from the germline V gene are GITISATS and ISYDGTV (reference sequence). CDR3 in DNA: TGTGCCTTATGGCCCATTACCCCCATTTGGTTCAAGATATTT. Its translation: CALWPITPIWFKIF.

The table lists this clone with many counts. The genes are TRGV9 and TRGJ1 or TRGJ2. The CDR3 extends over 11 amino acids. V dropped 4 bases and J dropped 9; count of bases not matched to a gene: 6. In germline, CDR1 is GITISATS, CDR2 ISYDGTV (reference sequence). The CDR3 DNA sequence: TGTGCCTTGTGGGAACCACTTAAGAAACTCTTT. This encodes CALWEPLKKLF.

This clone occurred many times. The protein in TCRdb stems from a much larger clone and differs at residue 9 from this DNA's translation, likely a read error; here the protein is translated from the DNA. The chain uses TRGV9 and TRGJ1 or TRGJ2. The V segment lost 0 bases and the J segment 8 bases; nucleotides outside the gene matches: 7. Germline V CDR1 and CDR2: GITISATS, ISYDGTV (reference sequence). This CDR3 has 13 amino acids. CDR3 DNA sequence: TGTGCCTTGTGGGAGGTGCTACGGAATAAGAAACTCTTT. Its protein is CALWEVLRNKKLF.

About this clone itself: TCRdb has a much larger clone's protein, which differs at residue 12 from the translation of this DNA, likely because of a read error; what is shown is the protein translated from the DNA. The J gene went uncalled, whereas the V gene is TRGV2. Germline V gene lookup returns CDR1 EGSNGY and CDR2 YDSYNSKV. The CDR3 consists of 14 residues. The DNA for the CDR3 is TGTGCCACCTGGGACGATTCGAATTATTATAAGGAACTCTTT. Its protein is CATWDDSNYYKELF.

This clone has just a few counts. TCRdb's listed protein matches a much larger clone and diverges from this DNA's translation at residue 9, likely through a read error; the protein shown comes from the DNA. The J gene went uncalled, whereas the V gene is TRGV4. Germline assignment: CDR1 EGSTGY and CDR2 YDSYTSSV. This CDR3 comprises 11 residues. CDR3 coding DNA: TGTGCCATTGGTGGGACCTTTTTGAGACTCTTT. As protein: CAIGGTFLRLF.

With regard to this clone: This DNA's translation differs at residue 17 from TCRdb's protein, which comes from a much larger clone; a read error is likely, and the protein shown is translated from the DNA. V is TRGV9 and J is TRGJP1. TCRdb gives no J gene; it was assigned here by matching the DNA to germline. In germline, CDR1 is GITISATS, CDR2 ISYDGTV (reference sequence). The CDR3 runs to 18 residues. After removal of 1 base from V and 15 bases from J, the junction contained 26 bases not matched to a gene. The CDR3 loop reads CALWEVRTPRLGKKIKIF. The CDR3 bases are TGTGCCTTGTGGGAGGTAAGAACGCCCCGGTTGGGCAAAAAAATCAAGATATTT.

This clone was observed many times. This DNA's translation differs at residue 3 from TCRdb's protein, which comes from a much larger clone; a read error is likely, and the protein shown is translated from the DNA. The J gene is TRGJ1 or TRGJ2, the V gene TRGV4. Since TCRdb gives no J gene, matching the DNA to germline was used here to assign it. The CDR3 contains 14 residues. Per germline, CDR1 EGSTGY and CDR2 YDSYTSSV. Here the CDR3 DNA reads TGTGCCTCCTGGGATGGCCTGAATTATTATAAGAAACTCTTT. Translated: CASWDGLNYYKKLF.

This clone was seen a few times. Since a far larger clone is one base different, this is likely a read error. The same CDR3 arises from other DNA sequences in this sample as well. The chain has TRGV9 and TRGJ1 or TRGJ2. The J gene is not listed in TCRdb, so it was assigned here from a DNA match to germline. The CDR3 extends over 14 amino acids. Germline lookup yields CDR1 GITISATS and CDR2 ISYDGTV (reference sequence). V shed 0 bases, J shed 7 bases, and the junction held 9 bases outside the gene matches. The CDR3 spells CALWEVTSCYKKLF. CDR3 nucleotide sequence: TGTGCCTTGTGGGAGGTGACAAGTTGCTATAAGAAACTCTTT.